These T cell receptor beta chains were read from a single sample in a study of patients and donors after allogeneic stem cell transplantation. TCRdb passed the RT-PCR reads through MiXCR, listing each CDR3 protein once. In the table there are fewer than 500,000 distinct CDR3 sequences, 16% of which are singletons. Sequencing was performed on blood, either unsorted or a sorted T cell fraction (not recorded which). Receptors originate from a human donor who was either an allogeneic HSCT recipient or a stem cell or donor lymphocyte infusion donor (not recorded which). It is not recorded whose cells these are; they may come from a transplant donor. The CDR3 runs from the conserved cysteine through the conserved F or W. Fields, in order: V gene, D gene, CDR3 protein. The D gene is left open where the match is weak.

v_call: TRBV15; d_call: TRBD1; cdr3_aa: CATSRDQGARTDTQYF
v_call: TRBV4-3; d_call: TRBD1; cdr3_aa: CASSRKQGAGNTIYF
v_call: TRBV24-1; d_call: -; cdr3_aa: CATSDLTRNEQFF
v_call: TRBV29-1; d_call: -; cdr3_aa: CSVVLGETQYF
v_call: TRBV5-1; d_call: -; cdr3_aa: CASSLGQASGNTIYF
v_call: TRBV5-6; d_call: -; cdr3_aa: CASSLNPWKHEQYF
v_call: TRBV29-1; d_call: -; cdr3_aa: CSVARGGLSYEQYF
v_call: TRBV6-5; d_call: -; cdr3_aa: CASSYGLDRMNTEAFF
v_call: TRBV18; d_call: TRBD2; cdr3_aa: CASSPLAGAQETQYF
v_call: TRBV18; d_call: -; cdr3_aa: CASSPESSYEQYF
v_call: TRBV2; d_call: -; cdr3_aa: CASRFGTHNYEQYF
v_call: TRBV6-5; d_call: -; cdr3_aa: CASSYSQGASYGYTF
v_call: TRBV6-5; d_call: TRBD1; cdr3_aa: CASSYGWAGGNSPLHF
v_call: TRBV2; d_call: -; cdr3_aa: CASGLTGLAQYF
v_call: TRBV4-1; d_call: -; cdr3_aa: CASSHMGSPVSSYNEQFF
v_call: TRBV12-3/TRBV12-4; d_call: TRBD1; cdr3_aa: CASSAGTGGTYGYTF
v_call: TRBV7-2; d_call: -; cdr3_aa: CASSLVGGRGAKNIQYF
v_call: TRBV18; d_call: -; cdr3_aa: CASSLSADQTYEQYF
v_call: TRBV20-1; d_call: -; cdr3_aa: CSAETGTGTDTQYF
v_call: TRBV6-1; d_call: TRBD1; cdr3_aa: CASSERTGRYEQYF
v_call: TRBV7-3; d_call: -; cdr3_aa: CASSSQGRGYTDTQYF
v_call: TRBV20-1; d_call: TRBD1; cdr3_aa: CSAKDRLSNTEAFF
v_call: TRBV20-1; d_call: TRBD1; cdr3_aa: CSARETGLRVDNEQFF
v_call: TRBV20-1; d_call: TRBD2; cdr3_aa: CSAPKSGLASYEQYF
v_call: TRBV29-1; d_call: TRBD1; cdr3_aa: CSVREDRKNWGYTF
v_call: TRBV29-1; d_call: -; cdr3_aa: CSVLTVNYGYTF
v_call: TRBV12-3/TRBV12-4; d_call: -; cdr3_aa: CASSFWGNEQYF
v_call: TRBV20-1; d_call: -; cdr3_aa: CSAREGSLNTEAFF
v_call: TRBV7-3; d_call: TRBD2; cdr3_aa: CASSLGTSGVRVFF
v_call: TRBV12-3/TRBV12-4; d_call: -; cdr3_aa: CASSLAGPGAQPQHF
v_call: TRBV7-9; d_call: -; cdr3_aa: CASSLYEFYEQYF
v_call: TRBV5-1; d_call: -; cdr3_aa: CASSSGTGNEQFF
v_call: TRBV29-1; d_call: TRBD1; cdr3_aa: CSVEPRQGRGYEQYF
v_call: TRBV12-3/TRBV12-4; d_call: -; cdr3_aa: CASSPLDRNTEAFF